A selection of T cell receptor beta chains follows, all from one sample in a study of blood T cells in healthy people across ages. TCRdb re-analysed the 5' RACE reads in MiXCR, keeping a single row per CDR3 protein. The profile shows 450,000 to 650,000 distinct CDR3 sequences, 24% of them singletons. These data also formed part of another study, on T cells of mothers and their children.

Sequenced sample: blood. The origin of the receptors is a boy between 5 and 17 years old in good health. CDR3s include the opening cysteine and the closing phenylalanine or tryptophan. The order of the fields is J gene, D gene, CDR3 length, clone size, V gene, CDR3 DNA, CDR3 protein. D genes are given only for firm matches. The size entry is marked missing in some rows and otherwise reads once, few, many or a size class.

j_call: TRBJ2-5
d_call: TRBD2
cdr3_length: 16
clone_size: NA
v_call: TRBV7-2
cdr3_nt: TGTGCCAGCAGCTTAGCGCGGGCTAGCGGGTTGGAGACCCAGTACTTC
cdr3_aa: CASSLARASGLETQYF

j_call: TRBJ1-5
d_call: TRBD1
cdr3_length: 17
clone_size: NA
v_call: TRBV6-1
cdr3_nt: TGTGCCAGCAGAACCGGGACAGGGTCTAATAGCAATCAGCCCCAGCATTTT
cdr3_aa: CASRTGTGSNSNQPQHF

j_call: TRBJ2-4
d_call: TRBD1
cdr3_length: 14
clone_size: few
v_call: TRBV27
cdr3_nt: TGTGCCAGCAGTTTATGGCAGGGGGAAGACATTCAGTACTTC
cdr3_aa: CASSLWQGEDIQYF

j_call: TRBJ2-1
d_call: TRBD2
cdr3_length: 16
clone_size: NA
v_call: TRBV11-2
cdr3_nt: TGTGCCAGCAGCTTAGCCCAACTAGCGGGGGTGAATGAGCAGTTCTTC
cdr3_aa: CASSLAQLAGVNEQFF

j_call: TRBJ2-5
d_call: TRBD1
cdr3_length: 15
clone_size: NA
v_call: TRBV7-2
cdr3_nt: TGTGCCAGCAGCTTAGCGGGGACAGGGAAAGAGACCCAGTACTTC
cdr3_aa: CASSLAGTGKETQYF

j_call: TRBJ2-7
d_call: NA
cdr3_length: 13
clone_size: NA
v_call: TRBV20-1
cdr3_nt: TGCAGTGCTAGGCAGGTGGGCTCCTACGAGCAGTACTTC
cdr3_aa: CSARQVGSYEQYF

j_call: TRBJ1-3
d_call: NA
cdr3_length: 12
clone_size: NA
v_call: TRBV12-3/TRBV12-4
cdr3_nt: TGTGCCAGCACAGGACGGGGAAACACCATATATTTT
cdr3_aa: CASTGRGNTIYF

j_call: TRBJ2-1
d_call: TRBD2
cdr3_length: 16
clone_size: many
v_call: TRBV2
cdr3_nt: TGTGCCAGCAGTGAAGCAAGCGGGGTCTCCTACAATGAGCAGTTCTTC
cdr3_aa: CASSEASGVSYNEQFF

j_call: TRBJ2-5
d_call: TRBD1
cdr3_length: 16
clone_size: few
v_call: TRBV7-2
cdr3_nt: TGTGCCAGCAGCTTAGCGGTGGACAGGGTCCAAGAGACCCAGTACTTC
cdr3_aa: CASSLAVDRVQETQYF

j_call: TRBJ1-1
d_call: NA
cdr3_length: 17
clone_size: NA
v_call: TRBV9
cdr3_nt: TGTGCCAGCAGCGTAGTTATGTCTCAGACAGCAGACACTGAAGCTTTCTTT
cdr3_aa: CASSVVMSQTADTEAFF